Here is one T cell receptor (beta chain) with its context. This record comes from a study of blood T cells in healthy people across ages. Then a second PCR, running about 7 to 11 cycles, was carried out with a sample-barcoded 5' primer and a J-beta primer mix. TCRdb reprocessed the 5' RACE reads with MiXCR, giving one entry per CDR3 protein. The data contain more than 1 million distinct CDR3 sequences, 35% to 50% of them singletons. The sample comprised blood. The sequence derives from a woman aged 55-75 years in good health.

This CDR3 is CASNGALLAEGETQYF. Here the CDR3 DNA reads TGTGCCAGCAACGGGGCACTGCTAGCTGAGGGGGAGACCCAGTACTTC. The chain joins TRBV2 to TRBJ2-5; D might be TRBD1 or TRBD2, each matching 5 bases. The V end lost 7 bases, the J end lost 5 bases, and 23 bases lay between the germline ends. The CDR3 runs 16 residues. Germline CDR1 reads SNHLY; CDR2 reads FYNNEI.